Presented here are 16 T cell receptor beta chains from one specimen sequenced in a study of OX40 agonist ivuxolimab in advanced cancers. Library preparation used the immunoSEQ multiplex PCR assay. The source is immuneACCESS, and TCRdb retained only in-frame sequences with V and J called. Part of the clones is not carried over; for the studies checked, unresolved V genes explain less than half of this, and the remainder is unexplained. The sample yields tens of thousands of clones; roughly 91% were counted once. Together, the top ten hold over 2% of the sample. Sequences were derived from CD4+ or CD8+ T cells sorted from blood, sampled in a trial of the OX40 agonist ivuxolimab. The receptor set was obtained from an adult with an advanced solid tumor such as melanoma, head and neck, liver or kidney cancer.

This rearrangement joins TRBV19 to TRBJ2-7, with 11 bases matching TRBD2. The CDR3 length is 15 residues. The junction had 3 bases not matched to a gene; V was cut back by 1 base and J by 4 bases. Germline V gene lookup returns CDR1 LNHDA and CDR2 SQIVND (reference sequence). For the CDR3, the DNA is TGTGCCAGTAGTATAGTGGCTAGCGGGAGGTACGAGCAGTACTTC. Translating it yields CASSIVASGRYEQYF.

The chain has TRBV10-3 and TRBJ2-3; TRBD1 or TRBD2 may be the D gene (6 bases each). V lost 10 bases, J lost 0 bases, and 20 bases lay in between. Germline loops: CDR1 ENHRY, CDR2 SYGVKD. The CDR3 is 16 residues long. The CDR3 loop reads CASRPSGGRSTDTQYF. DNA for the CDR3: TGTGCCAGCAGACCCTCCGGGGGCCGTAGCACAGATACGCAGTATTTT.

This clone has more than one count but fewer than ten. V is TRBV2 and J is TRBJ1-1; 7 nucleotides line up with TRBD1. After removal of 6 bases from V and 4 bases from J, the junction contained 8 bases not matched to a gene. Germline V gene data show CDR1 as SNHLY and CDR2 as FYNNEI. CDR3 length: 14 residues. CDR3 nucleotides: TGTGCCAGCAGGGACAGGTGGGACTTCACTGAAGCTTTCTTT. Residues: CASRDRWDFTEAFF.

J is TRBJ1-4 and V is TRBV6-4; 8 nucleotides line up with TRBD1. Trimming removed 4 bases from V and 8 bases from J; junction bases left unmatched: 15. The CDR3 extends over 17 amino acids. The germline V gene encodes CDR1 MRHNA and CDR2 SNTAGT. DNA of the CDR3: TGTGCCAGCAGTGCCACCATACCAGGGGGCGTAGGGGAAAAACTGTTTTTT. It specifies CASSATIPGGVGEKLFF.

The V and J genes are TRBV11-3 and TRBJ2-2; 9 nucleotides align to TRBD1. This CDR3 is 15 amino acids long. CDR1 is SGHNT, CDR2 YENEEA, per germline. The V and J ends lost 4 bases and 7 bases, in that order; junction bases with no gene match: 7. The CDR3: CASSSPGQGIGELFF. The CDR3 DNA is TGTGCCAGCAGCTCCCCGGGACAGGGAATCGGGGAGCTGTTTTTT.

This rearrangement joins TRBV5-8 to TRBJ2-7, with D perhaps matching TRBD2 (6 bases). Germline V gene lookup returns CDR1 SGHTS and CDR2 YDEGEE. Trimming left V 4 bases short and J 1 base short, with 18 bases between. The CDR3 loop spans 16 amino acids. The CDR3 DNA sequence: TGTGCCAGCAGCCCGCGTTTGGGTGCGGGGTCCTACGAGCAGTACTTC. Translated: CASSPRLGAGSYEQYF.

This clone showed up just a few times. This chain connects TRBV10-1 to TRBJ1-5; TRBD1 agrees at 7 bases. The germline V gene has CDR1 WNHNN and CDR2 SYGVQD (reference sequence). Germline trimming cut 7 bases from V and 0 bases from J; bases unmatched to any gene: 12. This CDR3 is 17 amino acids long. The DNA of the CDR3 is TGCGCCAGCAACCTCCCGACAGGGAACGTTAGCAATCAGCCCCAGCATTTT. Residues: CASNLPTGNVSNQPQHF.

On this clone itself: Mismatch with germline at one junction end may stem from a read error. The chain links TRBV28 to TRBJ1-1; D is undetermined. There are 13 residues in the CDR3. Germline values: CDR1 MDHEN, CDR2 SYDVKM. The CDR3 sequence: CASSLPMNSEAFF. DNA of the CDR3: TGTGCCAGCAGTCTCCCAATGAACAGTGAAGCTTTCTTT.

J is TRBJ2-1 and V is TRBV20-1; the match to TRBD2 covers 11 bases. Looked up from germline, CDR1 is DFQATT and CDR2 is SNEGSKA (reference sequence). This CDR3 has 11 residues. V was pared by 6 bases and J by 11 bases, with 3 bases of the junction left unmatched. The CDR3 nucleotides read TGCAGTGCAAAGACTAGCGGGAAGCAGTTCTTC. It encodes CSAKTSGKQFF.

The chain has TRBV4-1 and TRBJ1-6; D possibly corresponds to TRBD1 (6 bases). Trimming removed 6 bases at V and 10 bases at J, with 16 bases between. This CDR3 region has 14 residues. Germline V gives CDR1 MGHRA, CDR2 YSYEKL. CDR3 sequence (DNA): TGCGCCAGCAGGGGGAGGGGGTTTGGATCACCCCTCCACTTT. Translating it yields CASRGRGFGSPLHF.

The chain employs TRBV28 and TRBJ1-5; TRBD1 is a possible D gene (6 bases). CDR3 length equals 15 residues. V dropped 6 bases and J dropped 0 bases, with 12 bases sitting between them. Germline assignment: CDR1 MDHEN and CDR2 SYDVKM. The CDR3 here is CASRSQGNSNQPQHF. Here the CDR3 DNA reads TGTGCCAGCAGATCACAGGGAAATAGCAATCAGCCCCAGCATTTT.

The CDR3 bases are TGTGCCAGCAGCTTATTTCTCGGCCACTATGGCTACACCTTC. Translated: CASSLFLGHYGYTF. V and J are TRBV11-2 and TRBJ1-2; D not certain. The V and J ends lost 2 bases and 3 bases respectively, with 10 bases between them. The CDR3 has 14 amino acids. The germline V gene has CDR1 SGHAT and CDR2 FQNNGV.

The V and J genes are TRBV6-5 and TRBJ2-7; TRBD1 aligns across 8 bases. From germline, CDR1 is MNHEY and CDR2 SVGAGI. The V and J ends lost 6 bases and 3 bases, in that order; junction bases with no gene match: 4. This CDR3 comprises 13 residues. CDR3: CASRKTGVYEQYF. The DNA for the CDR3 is TGTGCCAGCAGGAAGACAGGGGTCTACGAGCAGTACTTC.

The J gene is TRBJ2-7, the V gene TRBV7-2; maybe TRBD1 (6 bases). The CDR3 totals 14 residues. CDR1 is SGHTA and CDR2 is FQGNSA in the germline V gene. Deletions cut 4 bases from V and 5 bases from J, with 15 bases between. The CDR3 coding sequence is TGTGCCAGCAGCTACCGGGACACTACCCACGAGCAGTACTTC. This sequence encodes CASSYRDTTHEQYF.

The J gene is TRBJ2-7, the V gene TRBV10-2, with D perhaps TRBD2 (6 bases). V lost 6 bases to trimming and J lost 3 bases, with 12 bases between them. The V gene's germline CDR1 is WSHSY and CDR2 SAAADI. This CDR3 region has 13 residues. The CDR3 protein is CASRGGNVYEQYF. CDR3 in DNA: TGCGCCAGCAGGGGAGGTAACGTCTACGAGCAGTACTTC.

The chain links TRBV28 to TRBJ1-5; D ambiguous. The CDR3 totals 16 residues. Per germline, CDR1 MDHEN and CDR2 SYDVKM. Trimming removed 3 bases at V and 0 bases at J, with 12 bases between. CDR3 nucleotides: TGTGCCAGCAGTTTGGCAGGCGGCCGTAGCAATCAGCCCCAGCATTTT. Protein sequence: CASSLAGGRSNQPQHF.